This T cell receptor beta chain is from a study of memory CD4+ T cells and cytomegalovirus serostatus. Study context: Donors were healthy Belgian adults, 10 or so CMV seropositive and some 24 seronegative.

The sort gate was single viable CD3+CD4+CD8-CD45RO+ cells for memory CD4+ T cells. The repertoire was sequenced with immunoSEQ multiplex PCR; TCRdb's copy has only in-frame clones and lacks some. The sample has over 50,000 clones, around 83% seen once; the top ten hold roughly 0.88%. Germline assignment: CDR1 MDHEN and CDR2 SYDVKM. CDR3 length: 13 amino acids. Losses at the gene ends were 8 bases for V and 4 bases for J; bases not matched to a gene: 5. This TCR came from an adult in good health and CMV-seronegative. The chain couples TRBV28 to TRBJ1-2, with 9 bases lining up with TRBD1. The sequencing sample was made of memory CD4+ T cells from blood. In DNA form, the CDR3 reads TGTGCCAGCGGGACAGGGATGATCTATGGCTACACCTTC. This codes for CASGTGMIYGYTF.